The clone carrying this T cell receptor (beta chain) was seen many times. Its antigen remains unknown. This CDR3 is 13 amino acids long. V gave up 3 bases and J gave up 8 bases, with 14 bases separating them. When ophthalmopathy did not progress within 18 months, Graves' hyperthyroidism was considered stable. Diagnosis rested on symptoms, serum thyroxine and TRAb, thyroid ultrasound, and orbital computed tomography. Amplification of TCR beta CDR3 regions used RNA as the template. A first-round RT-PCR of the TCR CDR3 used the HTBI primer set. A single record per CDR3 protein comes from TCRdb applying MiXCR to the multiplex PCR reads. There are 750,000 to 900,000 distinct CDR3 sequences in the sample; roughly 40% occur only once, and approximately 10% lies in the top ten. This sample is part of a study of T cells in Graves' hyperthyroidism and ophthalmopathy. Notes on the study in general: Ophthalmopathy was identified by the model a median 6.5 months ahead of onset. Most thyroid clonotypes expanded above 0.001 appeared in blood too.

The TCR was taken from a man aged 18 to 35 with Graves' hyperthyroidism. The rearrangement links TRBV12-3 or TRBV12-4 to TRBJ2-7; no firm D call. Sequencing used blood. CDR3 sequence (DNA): TGTGCCAGCAGTTTGCAACCGTTTCTCAAGCAGTACTTC. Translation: CASSLQPFLKQYF.